Ten or more counts support the clone carrying this T cell receptor beta chain. Its antigen remains unidentified. These data come from a study of T-cell reconstitution after alpha-beta-depleted transplantation in children. Whole-study results and caveats: Reported findings indicate that, about two months after transplant, alpha-beta T cells came from several hundred expanded clones, which were derived from non-depleted graft cells. The high TCRbeta diversity at day 60 in some patients came from surviving recipient T cells and thymic progenitors. Newly made T cells mostly supplied T-cell counts and diversity one year after transplant.

Unique molecular identifiers were incorporated into the prepared TCRbeta library. TCRdb itself ran the PCR reads through MiXCR, one entry per CDR3 protein. The repertoire holds around 250,000 distinct CDR3 sequences, with 25% as singletons. Source: PBMCs, taken before TCRalphabeta/CD19-depleted stem cell transplant. The TCR was taken from a girl aged 2 to 10 with Fanconi anemia, due to receive a stem cell transplant.

The CDR3 bases are TGTGCCAGCAGCTCTGTTAAGGTCTACGAGCAGTACTTC. Protein: CASSSVKVYEQYF. The chain is built from TRBV21-1 and TRBJ2-7. TRBV21-1 is recorded as a pseudogene. CDR3 length equals 13 residues.